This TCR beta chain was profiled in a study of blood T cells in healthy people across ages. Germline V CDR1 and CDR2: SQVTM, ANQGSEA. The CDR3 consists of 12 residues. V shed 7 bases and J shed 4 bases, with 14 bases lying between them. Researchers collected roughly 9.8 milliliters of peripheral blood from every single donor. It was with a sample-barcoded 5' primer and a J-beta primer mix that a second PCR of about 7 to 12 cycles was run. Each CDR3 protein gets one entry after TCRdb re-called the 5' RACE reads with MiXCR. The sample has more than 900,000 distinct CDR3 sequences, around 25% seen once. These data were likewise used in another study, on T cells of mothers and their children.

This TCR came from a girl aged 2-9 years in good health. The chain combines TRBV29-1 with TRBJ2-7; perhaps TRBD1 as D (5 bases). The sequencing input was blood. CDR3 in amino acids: CSAYRTGYEQYF. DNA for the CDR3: TGCAGCGCGTACAGGACCGGATACGAGCAGTACTTC.